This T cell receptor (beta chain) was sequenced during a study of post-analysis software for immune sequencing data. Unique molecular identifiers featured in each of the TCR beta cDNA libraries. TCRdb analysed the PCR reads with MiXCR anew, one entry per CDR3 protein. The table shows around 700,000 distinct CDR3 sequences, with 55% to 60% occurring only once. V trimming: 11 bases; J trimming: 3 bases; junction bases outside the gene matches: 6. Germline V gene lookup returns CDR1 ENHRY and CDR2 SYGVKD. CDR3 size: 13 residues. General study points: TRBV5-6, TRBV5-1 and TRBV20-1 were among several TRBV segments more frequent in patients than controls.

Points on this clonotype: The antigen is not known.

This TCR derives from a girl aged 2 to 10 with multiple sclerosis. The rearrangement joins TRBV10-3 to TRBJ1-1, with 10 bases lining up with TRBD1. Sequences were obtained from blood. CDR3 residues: CAYRQGADTEAFF. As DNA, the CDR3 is TGTGCCTACCGACAGGGGGCTGACACTGAAGCTTTCTTT.